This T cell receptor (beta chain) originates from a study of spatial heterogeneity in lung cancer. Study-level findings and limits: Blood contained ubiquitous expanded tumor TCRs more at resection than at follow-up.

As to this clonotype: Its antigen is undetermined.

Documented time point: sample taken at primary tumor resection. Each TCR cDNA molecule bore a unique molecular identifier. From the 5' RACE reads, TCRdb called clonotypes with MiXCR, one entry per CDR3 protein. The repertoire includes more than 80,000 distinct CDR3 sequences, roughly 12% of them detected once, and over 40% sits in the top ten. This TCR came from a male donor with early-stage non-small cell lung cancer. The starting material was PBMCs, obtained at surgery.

CDR3 region: CASSQEVATGERQYF. The CDR3 DNA reads as TGTGCCAGCAGCCAAGAGGTAGCTACTGGCGAGCGGCAGTACTTC. This chain connects TRBV14 to TRBJ2-7; the D is unclear. The germline V and J ends were trimmed by 0 bases and 9 bases, with 18 bases remaining between them. The CDR3 totals 15 residues. Per germline, CDR1 SGHDN and CDR2 FVKESK.